Shown below are 32 T cell receptor beta chains from a single sample sequenced in a study of T cell responses to AZD1222 COVID-19 vaccine. Produced via immunoSEQ multiplex PCR; TCRdb's table is partial and in-frame only. The sample lists around 140,000 clones, 91% occurring once. Source: peripheral blood, taken 28 days after the second AZD1222 dose. The receptors were gathered from an adult who received the AZD1222 COVID-19 vaccine.

The gene calls are TRBV9 and TRBJ2-2; 11 bases match TRBD2. The CDR3 has 15 amino acids. The J segment lost 7 bases and the V segment lost 7 bases, leaving 9 bases of the junction unmatched. Germline V gene lookup returns CDR1 SGDLS and CDR2 YYNGEE. Here the CDR3 reads CASGPPGLAVGELFF. CDR3 sequence (DNA): TGTGCCAGCGGCCCCCCGGGACTAGCGGTCGGGGAGCTGTTTTTT.

This sequence joins TRBV30 and TRBJ2-7; 7 positions match TRBD1. Germline CDR1 and CDR2: GTSNPN and SVGIG (reference sequence). This CDR3 has 12 amino acids. The CDR3 DNA reads as TGTGCGAGGGACAGTCGCTCCTACGAGCAGTACTTC. Amino acids: CARDSRSYEQYF.

Regarding this clone: As the CDR3 is not closed by the conserved phenylalanine or tryptophan, this likely results from a read error. The rearrangement links TRBV19 to TRBJ1-4, with D perhaps TRBD1 (5 bases). The germline V and J ends were trimmed by 0 bases and 6 bases, with 8 bases remaining between them. The CDR3 extends over 14 amino acids. Germline CDR1 reads LNHDA; CDR2 reads SQIVND (reference sequence). CDR3 in DNA: TGTGCCAGTAGTATAGAAGGGACGGATGAAAAACTGTTTTCT. Residues: CASSIEGTDEKLFS.

The chain has TRBV6-1 and TRBJ1-3, with a possible D match to TRBD1 (5 bases). CDR1 is MNHNS and CDR2 is SASEGT in the germline V gene. Trimming removed 0 bases at V and 3 bases at J, with 12 bases between. This CDR3 is 16 amino acids long. In nucleotides, the CDR3 is TGTGCCAGCAGTGAAGCGTGGGGGTTGGGTGGAAACACCATATATTTT. This codes for CASSEAWGLGGNTIYF.

The chain has TRBV10-3 and TRBJ1-3; 7 bases are a match to TRBD1. With 6 bases clipped from V and 0 bases from J, the junction kept 5 bases outside the gene matches. CDR1 is ENHRY and CDR2 is SYGVKD in the germline V gene. The CDR3 spans 15 residues. The CDR3: CAISPGGNSGNTIYF. The CDR3 region has the DNA TGTGCCATCAGCCCAGGGGGAAACTCTGGAAACACCATATATTTT.

CDR3 residues: CASTVQGASGSPLHF. CDR3 coding DNA: TGTGCCAGCACCGTACAGGGGGCCTCGGGTTCACCCCTCCACTTT. The V gene is TRBV6-5, the J gene TRBJ1-6; 9 bases agree with TRBD1. Germline lookup yields CDR1 MNHEY and CDR2 SVGAGI. The CDR3 loop spans 15 amino acids. The J segment lost 9 bases and the V segment lost 7 bases, leaving 10 bases of the junction unmatched.

This sequence joins TRBV9 and TRBJ2-1; D might be TRBD1 (6 bases). Trimming took 3 bases from V and 12 from J, leaving 13 bases between them. The germline V gene has CDR1 SGDLS and CDR2 YYNGEE. The CDR3 is 12 amino acids. The CDR3 region is CASSANRVAQFF. The CDR3 DNA follows: TGTGCCAGCAGCGCGAACAGGGTTGCGCAGTTCTTC.

The rearrangement links TRBV3-1 (or the pseudogene TRBV3-2) to TRBJ2-7; TRBD2 agrees at 9 bases. The CDR3 is made up of 15 amino acids. In germline, CDR1 is LGHDT, CDR2 YNNKEL (reference sequence). Losses at the gene ends were 4 bases for V and 7 bases for J; bases not matched to a gene: 11. This CDR3 reads CASSLNPLAGEEQYF. CDR3 sequence (DNA): TGTGCCAGCAGCCTAAATCCCTTAGCGGGAGAGGAGCAGTACTTC.

J is TRBJ1-5 and V is TRBV6-2 or TRBV6-3; D is unclear. The V end was cut by 2 bases, the J end by 3 bases, with 11 bases between. The CDR3 has 15 residues. Germline V gene data show CDR1 as MNHEY and CDR2 as SVGEGT. CDR3: CASSYAANINQPQHF. The CDR3, as DNA: TGTGCCAGCAGTTACGCAGCTAACATCAATCAGCCCCAGCATTTT.

This clone appeared once. The V gene is TRBV9, the J gene TRBJ2-1; 10 bases match TRBD2. CDR3 size: 14 residues. Germline CDR1 is SGDLS and CDR2 is YYNGEE. Germline trimming cut 0 bases from V and 8 bases from J; bases unmatched to any gene: 2. As DNA, the CDR3 is TGTGCCAGCAGCGTAGGGAGCGGGGGGGATGAGCAGTTCTTC. As protein: CASSVGSGGDEQFF. Supplemented by reference TRBV9 and TRBJ2-1, the full variable domain reads DSGVTQTPKHLITATGQRVTLRCSPRSGDLSVYWYQQSLDQGLQFLIQYYNGEERAKGNILERFSAQQFPDLHSELNLSSLELGDSALYFCASSVGSGGDEQFFGPGTRLTVL.

This clone was found a few times. V usage is TRBV3-1 (or the pseudogene TRBV3-2) and J usage is TRBJ2-2; D uncertain. The CDR3 runs 14 residues. V was clipped by 3 bases and J by 2 bases, with 7 bases between them. Germline V gene lookup returns CDR1 LGHDT and CDR2 YNNKEL (reference sequence). The CDR3 bases are TGTGCCAGCAGCCAGGCCGGCAACACCGGGGAGCTGTTTTTT. Encoded protein: CASSQAGNTGELFF.

The genes are TRBV6-2 or TRBV6-3 and TRBJ1-2, with D possibly TRBD1 on 5 matching bases. V lost 5 bases and J lost 5, with 12 bases in between. Germline loops: CDR1 MNHEY, CDR2 SVGEGT. The length of the CDR3 is 13 residues. The CDR3 loop reads CASSRQPLYGYTF. DNA of the CDR3: TGTGCCAGCAGTCGACAGCCACTTTATGGCTACACCTTC.

V usage is TRBV15 and J usage is TRBJ2-7; tentatively, D is TRBD1 or TRBD2 (5 bases each). Trimming left V 1 base short and J 3 bases short, with 16 bases between. The CDR3 is made up of 16 amino acids. Germline V gene sequence: CDR1 LNHNV, CDR2 YYDKDF (reference sequence). The CDR3 here is CATSRGRRGTGYEQYF. In DNA, the CDR3 is TGTGCCACCAGCAGAGGTAGGAGAGGGACCGGCTACGAGCAGTACTTC.

This clone came up once. The chain links TRBV12-5 to TRBJ1-2; D gene uncertain. CDR3 length: 16 amino acids. Trimming cost V 0 bases and J 6 bases, with 17 bases left between them. Germline V gene data show CDR1 as LGHNT and CDR2 as FRNRAP. The CDR3 region is CASGLVLTRRDHGYTF. The CDR3 bases are TGTGCTAGTGGTTTGGTCCTGACCAGAAGAGATCATGGCTACACCTTC.

V gene TRBV9 combines with J gene TRBJ2-3; 8 bases line up with TRBD2. V shed 0 bases, J shed 3 bases, and the junction held 3 bases outside the gene matches. CDR3 size: 15 residues. The V gene's germline CDR1 is SGDLS and CDR2 YYNGEE. CDR3 coding DNA: TGTGCCAGCAGCGTAGAGTCTAGCGGGACAGATACGCAGTATTTT. As protein: CASSVESSGTDTQYF. Full variable domain (remainder filled in from reference TRBV9 and TRBJ2-3): DSGVTQTPKHLITATGQRVTLRCSPRSGDLSVYWYQQSLDQGLQFLIQYYNGEERAKGNILERFSAQQFPDLHSELNLSSLELGDSALYFCASSVESSGTDTQYFGPGTRLTVL.

This chain joins TRBV20-1 and TRBJ2-2; D uncertain. CDR3 length: 14 amino acids. The germline gives CDR1 DFQATT, CDR2 SNEGSKA (reference sequence). Trimming removed 3 bases at V and 2 bases at J, with 10 bases between. CDR3 in amino acids: CSASQPVNTGELFF. In nucleotides, the CDR3 is TGCAGTGCTAGTCAGCCCGTTAACACCGGGGAGCTGTTTTTT.

This clone appeared once. The CDR3 region is CASSQPSTDTQYF. CDR3 DNA sequence: TGTGCCAGCAGCCAACCATCCACAGATACGCAGTATTTT. The gene calls are TRBV3-1 (or the pseudogene TRBV3-2) and TRBJ2-3; no definite D call. CDR1 LGHDT and CDR2 YNNKEL come from the germline V gene (reference sequence). The length of the CDR3 is 13 residues. Trimming pared 2 bases from V and 2 bases from J, leaving 5 bases between.

The CDR3 protein is CASSFDSGRGQGKLFF. CDR3 nucleotide sequence: TGTGCCAGCAGCTTCGATTCGGGCAGGGGGCAAGGAAAACTGTTTTTT. This chain uses TRBV11-1 with TRBJ1-4, with 8 nucleotides matching TRBD1. Looked up from germline, CDR1 is SGHAT and CDR2 is FQDESV (reference sequence). The CDR3 has 16 amino acids. J was trimmed by 10 bases and V by 3 bases; bases with no gene match: 13.

The chain has TRBV7-3 and TRBJ2-7; unclear D gene. Germline V lookup: CDR1 SGHTA, CDR2 FQGTGA. With 3 bases removed from V and 3 bases from J, the gap between germline ends came to 0 bases. The CDR3 loop spans 10 amino acids. The CDR3 protein is CASSFYEQYF. The CDR3 DNA follows: TGTGCCAGCAGCTTCTACGAGCAGTACTTC.

The V call is TRBV12-3 or TRBV12-4, the J call TRBJ2-1; TRBD2 might be the D (6 bases). There are 12 residues in the CDR3. With 4 bases removed from V and 12 bases from J, the gap between germline ends came to 13 bases. The CDR3 nucleotides are TGTGCCAGCAGTTGGAGGACTATAGGGCAGTTCTTC. This sequence encodes CASSWRTIGQFF.

The genes are TRBV5-1 and TRBJ2-3; D is uncertain. Germline assignment: CDR1 SGHRS and CDR2 YFSETQ. The V end lost 0 bases, the J end lost 1 base, and 15 bases lay between the germline ends. The CDR3 has 17 residues. This CDR3 is CASSLEGIGGGTDTQYF. The CDR3 DNA is TGCGCCAGCAGCTTGGAGGGTATCGGTGGGGGCACAGATACGCAGTATTTT.

The chain joins TRBV19 to TRBJ2-7; TRBD1 matches 9 bases. The germline gives CDR1 LNHDA, CDR2 SQIVND (reference sequence). CDR3 length equals 13 residues. V was pared by 10 bases and J by 2 bases, with 6 bases of the junction left unmatched. CDR3 loop: CATARQGAYEQYF. The DNA for the CDR3 is TGTGCCACCGCTCGACAGGGGGCCTACGAGCAGTACTTC.

The V gene is TRBV7-2, the J gene TRBJ2-2, with D tentatively TRBD2 (7 bases). CDR3 size: 16 residues. The germline CDR1 and CDR2 sequences are SGHTA and FQGNSA. Trimming cost V 3 bases and J 5 bases, with 16 bases left between them. As DNA, the CDR3 is TGTGCCAGCAGCTTCAAGGTGGGAGGGGGAACCGGGGAGCTGTTTTTT. It encodes CASSFKVGGGTGELFF.

This chain links TRBV9 with TRBJ2-7; D gene ambiguous. This CDR3 is 15 amino acids long. V was shortened by 0 bases and J by 4 bases, with 14 bases between the two germline ends. The germline CDR1 and CDR2 sequences are SGDLS and YYNGEE. The CDR3 loop reads CASSVAWGSQYEQYF. The CDR3 DNA reads as TGTGCCAGCAGCGTAGCATGGGGATCTCAATACGAGCAGTACTTC.

The CDR3 coding sequence is TGTGCCAGCAGCAAATTACCCGGGGGCTGGGACAGGGCCTATGGCTACACCTTC. Its translation is CASSKLPGGWDRAYGYTF. The rearrangement links TRBV21-1 to TRBJ1-2; the table's D gene call, TRBD1, was not cross checked with the DNA. TRBV21-1 is described as a pseudogene. This CDR3 comprises 18 residues.

This chain connects TRBV28 to TRBJ1-1; the match to TRBD1 covers 7 bases. The germline gives CDR1 MDHEN, CDR2 SYDVKM. The CDR3 sequence is 15 residues long. V gave up 3 bases and J gave up 2 bases; unmatched junction bases: 6. Here the CDR3 reads CASSFSDRDNTEAFF. CDR3 sequence (DNA): TGTGCCAGCAGTTTTAGCGACAGGGATAACACTGAAGCTTTCTTT.

The chain uses TRBV7-9 and TRBJ1-2; no reliable D call. Trimming cost V 5 bases and J 3 bases, with 13 bases left between them. Germline V gene data show CDR1 as SEHNR and CDR2 as FQNEAQ (reference sequence). CDR3 size: 14 residues. CDR3 DNA: TGTGCCAGCAGCCCCTCAGCCCCCCACTATGGCTACACCTTC. Its translation: CASSPSAPHYGYTF.

This chain links TRBV19 with TRBJ1-1; D call uncertain. The CDR3 contains 14 residues. The V gene's germline CDR1 is LNHDA and CDR2 SQIVND (reference sequence). The V and J ends lost 3 bases and 2 bases respectively, with 10 bases between them. The CDR3 coding sequence is TGTGCCAGTAGTATCCTGGCCGAAAACACTGAAGCTTTCTTT. Protein sequence: CASSILAENTEAFF.

This clone was detected only a few times. This chain connects TRBV6-2 or TRBV6-3 to TRBJ2-7; 7 nucleotides line up with TRBD1. V shed 4 bases, J shed 4 bases, and the junction held 10 bases outside the gene matches. The CDR3 has 15 amino acids. Germline loops: CDR1 MNHEY, CDR2 SVGEGT. The CDR3 bases are TGTGCCAGCAGTTCCGGGACAGCGGCCTCGTACGAGCAGTACTTC. Protein sequence: CASSSGTAASYEQYF.

The rearrangement joins TRBV27 to TRBJ2-1; D remains unclear. V lost 6 bases and J 2 bases, leaving 8 bases between the germline ends. Per the germline V gene, CDR1 is MNHEY and CDR2 is SMNVEV (reference sequence). CDR3 size: 13 residues. The CDR3 sequence: CASSPSTYNEQFF. The CDR3 DNA reads as TGTGCCAGCAGCCCCTCAACCTACAATGAGCAGTTCTTC.

The V call is TRBV6-5, the J call TRBJ1-1; possibly TRBD1 for D (6 bases). V was clipped by 6 bases and J by 10 bases, with 15 bases between them. CDR3 size: 12 residues. CDR1 is MNHEY, CDR2 SVGAGI, per germline. DNA for the CDR3: TGTGCCAGCAGCCCAGCGGGGGCAGGAGCTTTCTTT. It specifies CASSPAGAGAFF.

The CDR3 coding sequence is TGTGCCAGCAGACGAAGACAGGTTTATAGCAATCAGCCCCAGCATTTT. This codes for CASRRRQVYSNQPQHF. The chain links TRBV7-9 to TRBJ1-5, with a weak D call TRBD1 (6 bases). The length of the CDR3 is 16 residues. Germline lookup yields CDR1 SEHNR and CDR2 FQNEAQ (reference sequence). Deletions cut 6 bases from V and 0 bases from J, with 15 bases between.